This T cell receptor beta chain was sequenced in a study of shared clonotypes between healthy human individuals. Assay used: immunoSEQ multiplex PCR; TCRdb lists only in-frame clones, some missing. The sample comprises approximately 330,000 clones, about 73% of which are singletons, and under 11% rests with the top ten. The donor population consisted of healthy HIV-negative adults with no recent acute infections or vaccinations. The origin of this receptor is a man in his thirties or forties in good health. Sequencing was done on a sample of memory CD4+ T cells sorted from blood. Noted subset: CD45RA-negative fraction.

CDR3 sequence: CASAPGGEQFF. The CDR3 DNA is TGTGCCAGTGCTCCGGGAGGGGAGCAGTTCTTC. The gene calls are TRBV6-1 and TRBJ2-1; 8 bases fit TRBD2. The CDR3 covers 11 residues. CDR1 MNHNS and CDR2 SASEGT come from the germline V gene. V dropped 9 bases and J dropped 10; count of bases not matched to a gene: 5.